Each of the 18 T cell receptor beta chains below was sequenced from the same sample in a study of blood T cell repertoires in COVID-19. Sequenced by immunoSEQ multiplex PCR; TCRdb stores in-frame clones only, minus some. The sample carries roughly 140,000 clones, over 65% recorded once. The sequencing input was peripheral blood. The receptors were sampled from a man in his 70s with acute or convalescent COVID-19.

V and J are TRBV4-1 and TRBJ1-6; D may be TRBD1 (6 bases). V was clipped by 5 bases and J by 7 bases, with 9 bases between them. This CDR3 is 13 amino acids long. Germline-derived CDR1 and CDR2 are MGHRA and YSYEKL. DNA of the CDR3: TGCGCCAGCAGCAATACAGGGAATTCACCCCTCCACTTT. Its protein product is CASSNTGNSPLHF.

The chain has TRBV18 and TRBJ1-4; D uncertain. CDR1 KGHSH and CDR2 LQKENI come from the germline V gene. The CDR3 spans 15 residues. V was pared by 0 bases and J by 2 bases, with 7 bases between. The CDR3 region is CASSPPTGTNEKLFF. The CDR3 coding sequence is TGTGCCAGCTCACCACCGACGGGGACTAATGAAAAACTGTTTTTT.

The J gene is TRBJ2-7, the V gene TRBV29-1; weak D call: TRBD1 (7 bases). The germline gives CDR1 SQVTM, CDR2 ANQGSEA. Trimming cost V 7 bases and J 2 bases, with 24 bases left between them. This CDR3 region has 16 residues. CDR3 sequence reads: CSAAGPMGQSPYEQYF. In DNA form, the CDR3 reads TGCAGCGCCGCGGGGCCCATGGGACAGAGTCCCTACGAGCAGTACTTC.

Regarding this clone: Other DNA variants within this sample encode the same CDR3. The rearrangement links TRBV5-1 to TRBJ2-5; D may be TRBD2 (6 bases). This CDR3 contains 13 residues. With 5 bases removed from V and 4 bases from J, the gap between germline ends came to 12 bases. Germline loops: CDR1 SGHRS, CDR2 YFSETQ. The CDR3 DNA reads as TGCGCCAGCAGTCTTGGGGGAGGAGAGACCCAGTACTTC. Its translation is CASSLGGGETQYF.

The genes are TRBV28 and TRBJ1-5; D might be TRBD1 (6 bases). Germline CDR1 is MDHEN and CDR2 is SYDVKM. CDR3 length: 16 amino acids. V gave up 3 bases and J gave up 0 bases, with 12 bases separating them. As DNA, the CDR3 is TGTGCCAGCAGTTTCACAGGGCCTTTTAGCAATCAGCCCCAGCATTTT. Residues: CASSFTGPFSNQPQHF.

The genes are TRBV5-1 and TRBJ1-2; D possibly corresponds to TRBD1 (6 bases). Germline CDR1 reads SGHRS; CDR2 reads YFSETQ. V was shortened by 2 bases and J by 4 bases, with 15 bases between the two germline ends. This CDR3 spans 15 amino acids. This CDR3 is CASSFRQGLGYGYTF. CDR3 DNA sequence: TGCGCCAGCAGCTTCCGCCAGGGGCTTGGCTATGGCTACACCTTC.

The gene calls are TRBV6-5 and TRBJ2-3; tentative D call: TRBD2 (6 bases). V was pared by 5 bases and J by 3 bases, with 12 bases between. This CDR3 is built from 14 residues. Germline V lookup: CDR1 MNHEY, CDR2 SVGAGI. DNA for the CDR3: TGTGCCAGCAGTCACCAGACTAGAACAGATACGCAGTATTTT. Translated, it gives CASSHQTRTDTQYF.

This chain uses TRBV5-4 with TRBJ2-3; the D is unclear. The ends were cut back, 3 bases at V and 6 bases at J, with 11 bases in the middle. Germline assignment: CDR1 SGHNT and CDR2 YYREEE (reference sequence). The CDR3 consists of 13 residues. CDR3 sequence reads: CASSSRMSDTQYF. The CDR3 nucleotides read TGTGCCAGCAGCTCTCGAATGAGTGATACGCAGTATTTT.

The chain is built from TRBV10-3 and TRBJ1-1; TRBD1 is a possible D gene (5 bases). This CDR3 has 14 amino acids. CDR1 is ENHRY and CDR2 is SYGVKD in the germline V gene. V was shortened by 3 bases and J by 7 bases, with 15 bases between the two germline ends. This chain's CDR3 is CAISDSKGAGEAFF. Written as DNA, the CDR3 is TGTGCCATCAGTGATTCTAAAGGGGCCGGTGAAGCTTTCTTT.

The V and J genes are TRBV7-2 and TRBJ2-1, with D possibly matching TRBD2 (5 bases). Germline V gene data show CDR1 as SGHTA and CDR2 as FQGNSA. The CDR3 totals 15 residues. V was trimmed by 5 bases and J by 10 bases, leaving 21 bases between them. The CDR3 loop is CASSPVASEGWEQFF. The DNA of the CDR3 is TGTGCCAGCAGCCCCGTAGCGTCCGAGGGTTGGGAGCAGTTCTTC. Combining the CDR3 with reference TRBV7-2 and TRBJ2-1 gives the whole variable domain GAGVSQSPSNKVTEKGKDVELRCDPISGHTALYWYRQSLGQGLEFLIYFQGNSAPDKSGLPSDRFSAERTGGSVSTLTIQRTQQEDSAVYLCASSPVASEGWEQFFGPGTRLTVL.

The genes are TRBV27 and TRBJ1-4; no reliable D call. This CDR3 is built from 18 residues. Per germline, CDR1 MNHEY and CDR2 SMNVEV (reference sequence). V was trimmed by 10 bases and J by 5 bases, leaving 29 bases between them. CDR3 nucleotides: TGTGCCAACCTTCATAAGTCGGGCCCCGAGGGCATGAATGAAAAACTGTTTTTT. Protein: CANLHKSGPEGMNEKLFF.

CDR3 sequence reads: CASGAPGQANEKLFF. The CDR3, as DNA: TGTGCCAGCGGGGCCCCGGGACAGGCTAATGAAAAACTGTTTTTT. J is TRBJ1-4 and V is TRBV6-5; 8 positions match TRBD1. V shed 8 bases and J 3 bases; nucleotides not matched to a gene: 8. The CDR3 is 15 residues long. Germline CDR1 is MNHEY and CDR2 is SVGAGI.

The chain joins TRBV15 to TRBJ1-5; TRBD1 agrees at 7 bases. Trimming took 3 bases from V and 2 from J; bases not matched to a gene: 7. The CDR3 is 16 residues long. Germline lookup yields CDR1 LNHNV and CDR2 YYDKDF (reference sequence). The CDR3 DNA sequence: TGTGCCACCAGCAGCCGGGACAGCCAACGCAATCAGCCCCAGCATTTT. Translated: CATSSRDSQRNQPQHF.

V and J are TRBV18 and TRBJ1-4; D unresolved. The CDR3 contains 16 residues. The germline V and J ends were trimmed by 6 bases and 0 bases, with 14 bases remaining between them. Germline-derived CDR1 and CDR2 are KGHSH and LQKENI. The CDR3 spells CASSAGLPSTNEKLFF. The CDR3 region has the DNA TGTGCCAGCTCGGCTGGTCTTCCCTCAACTAATGAAAAACTGTTTTTT.

This rearrangement joins TRBV7-9 to TRBJ2-3; D is perhaps TRBD2 (6 bases). CDR3 length equals 16 residues. Between the trimmed V and J ends, which lost 4 bases and 2 bases, there was a span of 16 bases. Germline V gives CDR1 SEHNR, CDR2 FQNEAQ (reference sequence). The CDR3 coding sequence is TGTGCCAGCAGCTCCCGCGGGACGGGGATCACAGATACGCAGTATTTT. Its translation: CASSSRGTGITDTQYF.

This clone was observed a single time. The chain links TRBV5-8 to TRBJ2-3, with a tentative D call TRBD1 (6 bases). The germline V and J ends were trimmed by 4 bases and 4 bases, with 16 bases remaining between them. Germline V gene data show CDR1 as SGHTS and CDR2 as YDEGEE. The CDR3 extends over 15 amino acids. The CDR3 region is CASSVQGRAADTQYF. CDR3 nucleotide sequence: TGTGCCAGCAGCGTCCAGGGGCGTGCGGCAGATACGCAGTATTTT.

The V call is TRBV10-2, the J call TRBJ1-3; 7 bases match TRBD1. V lost 6 bases to trimming and J lost 1 base; unmatched junction nucleotides: 3. Germline CDR1 WSHSY, CDR2 SAAADI. The CDR3 covers 14 residues. DNA of the CDR3: TGCGCCAGCAGAGAACAGGGGTCTGGAAACACCATATATTTT. Translated, it gives CASREQGSGNTIYF.

The rearrangement joins TRBV9 to TRBJ1-1; D may be TRBD1 (6 bases). Trimming removed 4 bases at V and 6 bases at J, with 19 bases between. The CDR3 length is 15 residues. Looked up from germline, CDR1 is SGDLS and CDR2 is YYNGEE. CDR3 DNA sequence: TGTGCCAGCAGCCCTACCGGGATTGGGGGCTCTGAAGCTTTCTTT. Translated, it gives CASSPTGIGGSEAFF.